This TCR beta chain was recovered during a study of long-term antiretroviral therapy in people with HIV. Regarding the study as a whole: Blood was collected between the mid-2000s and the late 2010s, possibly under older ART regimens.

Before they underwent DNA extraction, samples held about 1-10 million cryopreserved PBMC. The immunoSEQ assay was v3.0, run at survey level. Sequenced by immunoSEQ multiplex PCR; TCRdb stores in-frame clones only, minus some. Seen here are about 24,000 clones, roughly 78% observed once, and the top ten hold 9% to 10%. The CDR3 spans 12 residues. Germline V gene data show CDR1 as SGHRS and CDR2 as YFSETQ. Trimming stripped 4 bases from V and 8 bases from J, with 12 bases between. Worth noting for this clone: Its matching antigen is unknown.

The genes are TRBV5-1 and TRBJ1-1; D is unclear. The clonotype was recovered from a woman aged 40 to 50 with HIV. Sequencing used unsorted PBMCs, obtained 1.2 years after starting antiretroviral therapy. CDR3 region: CASSHTAEEAFF. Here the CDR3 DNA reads TGCGCCAGCAGCCATACGGCAGAGGAAGCTTTCTTT.